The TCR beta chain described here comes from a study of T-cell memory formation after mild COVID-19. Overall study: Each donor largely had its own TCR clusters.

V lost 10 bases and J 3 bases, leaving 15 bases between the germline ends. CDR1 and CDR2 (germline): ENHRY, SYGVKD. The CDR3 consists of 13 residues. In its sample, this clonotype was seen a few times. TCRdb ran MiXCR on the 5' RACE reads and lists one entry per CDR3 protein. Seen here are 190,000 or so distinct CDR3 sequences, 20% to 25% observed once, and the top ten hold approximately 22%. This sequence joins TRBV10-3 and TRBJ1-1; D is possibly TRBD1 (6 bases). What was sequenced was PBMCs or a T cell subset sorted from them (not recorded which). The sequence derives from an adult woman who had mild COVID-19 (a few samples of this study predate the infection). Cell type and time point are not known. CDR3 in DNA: TGTGCCACGGCGGACAGCAGGTACACTGAAGCTTTCTTT. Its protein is CATADSRYTEAFF.